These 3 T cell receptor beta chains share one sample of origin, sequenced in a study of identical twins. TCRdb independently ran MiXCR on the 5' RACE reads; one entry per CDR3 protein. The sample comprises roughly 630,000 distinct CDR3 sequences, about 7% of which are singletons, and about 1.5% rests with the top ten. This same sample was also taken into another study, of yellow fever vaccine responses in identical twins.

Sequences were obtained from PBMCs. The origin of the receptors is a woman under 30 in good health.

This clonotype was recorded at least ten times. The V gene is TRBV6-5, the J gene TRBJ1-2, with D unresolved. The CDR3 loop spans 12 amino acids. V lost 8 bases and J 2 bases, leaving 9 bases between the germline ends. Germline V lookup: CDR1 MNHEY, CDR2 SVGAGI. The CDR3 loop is CASSRYNYGYTF. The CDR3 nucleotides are TGTGCCAGCTCTCGATACAACTATGGCTACACCTTC.

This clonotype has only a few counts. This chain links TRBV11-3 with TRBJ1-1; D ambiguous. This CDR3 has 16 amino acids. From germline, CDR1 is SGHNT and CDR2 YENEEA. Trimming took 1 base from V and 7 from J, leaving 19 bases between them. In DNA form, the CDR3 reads TGTGCCAGCAGCTTAGCCGGACCCCAGGCTGCCGTTGAAGCTTTCTTT. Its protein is CASSLAGPQAAVEAFF.

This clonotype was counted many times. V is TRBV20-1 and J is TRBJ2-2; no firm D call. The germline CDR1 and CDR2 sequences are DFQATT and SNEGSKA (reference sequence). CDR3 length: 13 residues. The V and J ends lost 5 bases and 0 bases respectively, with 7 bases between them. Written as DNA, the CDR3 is TGCAGTGCTTTCACGACGAACACCGGGGAGCTGTTTTTT. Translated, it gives CSAFTTNTGELFF.